This note documents a single T cell receptor (beta chain) sequence. Its cognate antigen is unknown. The sample comes from a study of identical twins. Points from the study as a whole: With beta out-of-frame sequences, excess sharing by twins was weaker. Monozygotic twin pairs showed more out-of-frame TCR alpha sharing than models estimated.

CDR1 DFQATT and CDR2 SNEGSKA come from the germline V gene (reference sequence). V lost 3 bases and J lost 3, with 14 bases in between. This CDR3 is built from 14 residues. A single record per CDR3 protein comes from TCRdb applying MiXCR to the 5' RACE reads. This sample yields hundreds of thousands of distinct CDR3 sequences, of which roughly 9.4% are seen a single time; around 5% belongs to the top ten. The sequence was collected from a woman aged 18-29 years in good health. Sequencing was done on a sample of memory (CD45RO+) T cells sorted from blood. This rearrangement joins TRBV20-1 to TRBJ1-1; possibly TRBD1 for D (5 bases). The CDR3 nucleotides are TGCAGTGCTAGCCCCCAGGGATGGGACACTGAAGCTTTCTTT. Its protein product is CSASPQGWDTEAFF.